These 13 T cell receptor beta chains share one sample of origin, sequenced in a study of cytomegalovirus exposure and HLA in healthy donors. The PCR was carried out with 60 Vbeta primers and 13 Jbeta primers. TCRdb's table, derived via immunoSEQ multiplex PCR, lists solely in-frame clones and lacks some. The table has about 130,000 clones, around 80% seen once; the top ten hold about 4.3%. Sample: PBMCs. The receptors originated from a man aged 25-40 years in good health.

The chain links TRBV27 to TRBJ2-7; a possible D gene is TRBD2 (5 bases). Looked up from germline, CDR1 is MNHEY and CDR2 is SMNVEV (reference sequence). The CDR3 is 15 amino acids. V was cut by 5 bases and J by 3 bases, with 17 bases left in between. CDR3 region: CASSPLDGLIYEQYF. The CDR3 DNA follows: TGTGCCAGCAGTCCGTTAGACGGACTCATCTACGAGCAGTACTTC.

The V and J genes are TRBV6-5 and TRBJ2-5, with D possibly TRBD2 on 6 matching bases. V lost 2 bases, J lost 3 bases, and 13 bases lay in between. The germline gives CDR1 MNHEY, CDR2 SVGAGI. This CDR3 contains 15 residues. CDR3 sequence: CASSYLGSGEETQYF. The DNA of the CDR3 is TGTGCCAGCAGTTACCTCGGGAGCGGAGAAGAGACCCAGTACTTC.

The chain links TRBV4-3 to TRBJ2-1; possibly TRBD2 for D (5 bases). CDR1 LGHNA and CDR2 YSLEER come from the germline V gene. Trimming cost V 9 bases and J 9 bases, with 12 bases left between them. This CDR3 has 11 residues. CDR3 DNA sequence: TGCGCCAGTAAGAGGGCCGGTGAGCAGTTCTTC. Protein sequence: CASKRAGEQFF.

The chain joins TRBV28 to TRBJ2-6; unclear D gene. There are 17 residues in the CDR3. Germline loops: CDR1 MDHEN, CDR2 SYDVKM. The V end lost 7 bases, the J end lost 0 bases, and 16 bases lay between the germline ends. This chain's CDR3 is CASTPRVPRSGANVLTF. CDR3 nucleotides: TGTGCCAGCACCCCCCGGGTCCCCCGCTCTGGGGCCAACGTCCTGACTTTC.

The chain carries TRBV11-2 and TRBJ2-1, with D possibly matching TRBD2 (6 bases). The germline gives CDR1 SGHAT, CDR2 FQNNGV. The CDR3 runs to 15 residues. V shed 0 bases and J shed 5 bases, with 11 bases lying between them. This CDR3 is CASSLEAWGDNEQFF. CDR3 nucleotide sequence: TGTGCCAGCAGCTTAGAGGCCTGGGGGGACAATGAGCAGTTCTTC.

V gene TRBV7-8 combines with J gene TRBJ1-2; D gene unclear. Germline loops: CDR1 SGHVS, CDR2 FQNEAQ. CDR3 length: 12 amino acids. V was clipped by 1 base and J by 6 bases, with 6 bases between them. This CDR3 is CASSLGRDGYTF. The CDR3 nucleotides are TGTGCCAGCAGCTTAGGTCGTGATGGCTACACCTTC.

The chain couples TRBV25-1 to TRBJ2-7; possibly TRBD1 for D (5 bases). Germline V gene sequence: CDR1 MGHDK, CDR2 SYGVNS. The CDR3 has 12 residues. V lost 1 base to trimming and J lost 5 bases, with 6 bases between them. CDR3 DNA sequence: TGTGCCAGCAGTGAATCGACAGACGAGCAGTACTTC. Protein sequence: CASSESTDEQYF.

The genes are TRBV11-2 and TRBJ2-3, with D possibly being TRBD1 (6 bases). Trimming left V 2 bases short and J 3 bases short, with 9 bases between. Germline loops: CDR1 SGHAT, CDR2 FQNNGV. The CDR3 is made up of 14 amino acids. CDR3 in amino acids: CASSLPTGTDTQYF. In DNA, the CDR3 is TGTGCCAGCAGCTTACCAACAGGGACAGATACGCAGTATTTT. The entire variable domain, with the rest obtained from reference TRBV11-2 and TRBJ2-3, is as follows: EAGVAQSPRYKIIEKRQSVAFWCNPISGHATLYWYQQILGQGPKLLIQFQNNGVVDDSQLPKDRFSAERLKGVDSTLKIQPAKLEDSAVYLCASSLPTGTDTQYFGPGTRLTVL.

The gene calls are TRBV11-3 and TRBJ1-1; D perhaps matches TRBD1 (6 bases). Trimming pared 1 base from V and 7 bases from J, leaving 10 bases between. This CDR3 has 13 residues. The germline V gene has CDR1 SGHNT and CDR2 YENEEA. The CDR3: CASSLGGGFEAFF. CDR3 DNA: TGTGCCAGCAGCTTAGGAGGGGGATTTGAAGCTTTCTTT. Looking up the rest from reference TRBV11-3 and TRBJ1-1 gives the full variable domain: EAGVVQSPRYKIIEKKQPVAFWCNPISGHNTLYWYLQNLGQGPELLIRYENEEAVDDSQLPKDRFSAERLKGVDSTLKIQPAELGDSAVYLCASSLGGGFEAFFGQGTRLTVV.

The V and J genes are TRBV28 and TRBJ2-7; D may be TRBD2 (7 bases). Germline V gives CDR1 MDHEN, CDR2 SYDVKM. Trimming took off 7 bases at V and 3 bases at J, with 16 bases between the two ends. CDR3 length equals 14 residues. CDR3 residues: CASIEGGANYEQYF. The CDR3, as DNA: TGTGCCAGCATCGAGGGGGGGGCTAACTACGAGCAGTACTTC.

This clone was observed a single time. The genes are TRBV2 and TRBJ1-2; 9 bases agree with TRBD1. CDR3 length equals 14 residues. Trimming removed 6 bases from V and 4 bases from J; junction bases left unmatched: 6. The germline CDR1 and CDR2 sequences are SNHLY and FYNNEI. This chain's CDR3 is CASRMETGGYGYTF. CDR3 coding DNA: TGTGCCAGCAGAATGGAGACAGGGGGCTATGGCTACACCTTC.

The CDR3 here is CASSSGVAGGRNEQFF. The CDR3 DNA reads as TGTGCCAGCAGTTCCGGGGTAGCGGGAGGACGGAATGAGCAGTTCTTC. V is TRBV28 and J is TRBJ2-1; 10 nucleotides match TRBD2. Germline trimming cut 4 bases from V and 7 bases from J; bases unmatched to any gene: 10. Germline V gene data show CDR1 as MDHEN and CDR2 as SYDVKM. The CDR3 contains 16 residues.

A word on this clone: Germline is not matched at one junction end, which may reflect a read error. This chain connects TRBV19 to TRBJ2-7; 9 bases align to TRBD2. The CDR3 contains 14 residues. CDR1 is LNHDA, CDR2 SQIVND, per germline (reference sequence). The CDR3 region is CASRIAGDGYEQYF. CDR3 in DNA: TGTGCCAGTAGAATAGCGGGAGATGGGTACGAGCAGTACTTC.